The entry below describes one T cell receptor beta chain. The method was immunoSEQ multiplex PCR; TCRdb's version includes in-frame clones alone and lacks a portion of them. Of tens of thousands of clones listed, 88% are singletons. The cohort excluded patients with autoimmune disease history or systemic immunosuppression. This sample stems from a study of OX40 agonist ivuxolimab in advanced cancers. V lost 3 bases and J 7 bases, leaving 6 bases between the germline ends. CDR1 and CDR2 (germline): MDHEN, SYDVKM. The CDR3 spans 11 residues. The chain joins TRBV28 to TRBJ1-1; D remains ambiguous. This TCR was sampled from an adult with an advanced solid tumor such as melanoma, head and neck, liver or kidney cancer. Sequenced material: CD4+ or CD8+ T cells sorted from blood, taken in a trial of the OX40 agonist ivuxolimab. The CDR3 is CASSLPGEAFF. The CDR3 region has the DNA TGTGCCAGCAGTTTGCCCGGTGAAGCTTTCTTT.